This T cell receptor beta chain came from a study of regulatory T cells in long-lasting Graves disease. Building of the TCR beta libraries involved iRepertoire HTBI primers and Arm-PCR of CDR3 regions. TCRdb used MiXCR to reprocess the multiplex PCR reads, holding one entry per CDR3 protein. The sample consists of a few hundred thousand distinct CDR3 sequences, less than 15% of them appearing once. CDR1 is SGHDT, CDR2 YYEEEE, per germline. CDR3 length equals 14 residues. V was clipped by 4 bases and J by 0 bases, with 8 bases between them. Time point noted: newly diagnosed GD, antithyroid drugs for less than 3 months. PBMCs were the source of the RNA used for TCR sequencing. This same sample was also taken into another study, of T cells in Graves' hyperthyroidism and ophthalmopathy.

Sequenced here: peripheral blood mononuclear cells (PBMCs), sampled at new diagnosis, from a patient treated with antithyroid drugs. The chain recombines TRBV5-6 with TRBJ1-3; D not resolved. This TCR was recovered from a man aged 25 to 45 with Graves disease. CDR3 amino acids: CASSRGRSGNTIYF. DNA of the CDR3: TGTGCCAGCAGCCGAGGACGCTCTGGAAACACCATATATTTT.